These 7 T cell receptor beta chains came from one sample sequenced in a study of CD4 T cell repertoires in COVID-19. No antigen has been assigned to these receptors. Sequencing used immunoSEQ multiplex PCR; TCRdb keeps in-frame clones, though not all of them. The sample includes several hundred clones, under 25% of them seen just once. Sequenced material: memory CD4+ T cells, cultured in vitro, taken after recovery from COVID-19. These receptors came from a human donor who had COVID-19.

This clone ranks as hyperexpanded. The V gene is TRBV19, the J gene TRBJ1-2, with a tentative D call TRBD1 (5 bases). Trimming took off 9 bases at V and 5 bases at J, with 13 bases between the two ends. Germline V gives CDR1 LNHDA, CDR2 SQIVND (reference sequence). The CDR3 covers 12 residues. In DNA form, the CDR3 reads TGTGCCAGCTCACAGGATAGGTATGGCTACACCTTC. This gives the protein CASSQDRYGYTF.

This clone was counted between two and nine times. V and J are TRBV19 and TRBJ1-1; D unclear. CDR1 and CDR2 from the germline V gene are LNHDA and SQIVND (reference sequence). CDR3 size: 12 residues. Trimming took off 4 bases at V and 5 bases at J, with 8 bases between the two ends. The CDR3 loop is CASSRTMTEAFF. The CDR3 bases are TGTGCCAGTAGTAGGACTATGACTGAAGCTTTCTTT.

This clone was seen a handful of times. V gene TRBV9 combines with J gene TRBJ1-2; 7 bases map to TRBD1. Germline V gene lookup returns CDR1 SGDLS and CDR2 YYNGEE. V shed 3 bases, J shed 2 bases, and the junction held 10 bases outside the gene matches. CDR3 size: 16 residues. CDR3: CASSANPGQSNYGYTF. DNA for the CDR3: TGTGCCAGCAGCGCGAACCCGGGACAGTCCAACTATGGCTACACCTTC.

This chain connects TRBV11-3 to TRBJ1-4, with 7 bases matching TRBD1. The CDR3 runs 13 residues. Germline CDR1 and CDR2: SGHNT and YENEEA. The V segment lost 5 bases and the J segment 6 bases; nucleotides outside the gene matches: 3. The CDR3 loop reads CASSPDRYEKLFF. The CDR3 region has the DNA TGTGCCAGCAGCCCGGACAGGTATGAAAAACTGTTTTTT.

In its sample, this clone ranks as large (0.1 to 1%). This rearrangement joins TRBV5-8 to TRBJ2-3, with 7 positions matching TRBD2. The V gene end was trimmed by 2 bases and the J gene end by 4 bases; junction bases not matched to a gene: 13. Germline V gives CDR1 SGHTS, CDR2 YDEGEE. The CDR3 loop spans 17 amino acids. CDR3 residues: CASSLSPPSGGADTQYF. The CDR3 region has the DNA TGTGCCAGCAGCTTAAGTCCGCCTAGCGGTGGGGCAGATACGCAGTATTTT.

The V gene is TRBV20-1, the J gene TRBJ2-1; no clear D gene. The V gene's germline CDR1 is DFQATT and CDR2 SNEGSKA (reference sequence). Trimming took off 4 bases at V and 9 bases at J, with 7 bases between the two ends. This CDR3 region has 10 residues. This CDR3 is CSATESEQFF. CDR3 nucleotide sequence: TGCAGTGCTACCGAGAGTGAGCAGTTCTTC.

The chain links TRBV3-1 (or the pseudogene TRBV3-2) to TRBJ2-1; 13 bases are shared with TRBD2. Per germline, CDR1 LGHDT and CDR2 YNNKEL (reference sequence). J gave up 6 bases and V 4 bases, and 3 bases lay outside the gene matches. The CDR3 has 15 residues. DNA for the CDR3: TGTGCCAGCAGCCTGGGACTAGCGGGGCCCAATGAGCAGTTCTTC. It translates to CASSLGLAGPNEQFF.